The present entry profiles one T cell receptor (beta chain) with its context. Antigen specificity is unknown. Stated treatment: around 19 received Ad26.COV2.S at low or high dose, single or two shots; five or six received placebo; per-sample allocation not given. Vaccine and placebo recipients were sampled on day 63 after the first injection. This record belongs to a study of Ad26.COV2.S vaccination and SARS-CoV-2 variants. Study as a whole: The study gave Ad26.COV2.S intramuscularly, once or twice 56 days apart. Overall study findings and caveats: Estimates derived from TCR breadth and depth analyses may have underestimated total T cell responses. Vaccinees displayed broader spike-specific TCR repertoires than placebo recipients.

Per the germline V gene, CDR1 is SNHLY and CDR2 is FYNNEI. V lost 3 bases to trimming and J lost 6 bases, with 15 bases between them. The CDR3 spans 14 residues. Here immunoSEQ multiplex PCR was the method, and the copy in TCRdb shows in-frame clones only, minus some. Of hundreds of thousands of clones in the sample, approximately 86% were seen once. The clonotype was recovered from a person aged 18-65 years who received the Ad26.COV2.S COVID-19 vaccine or a placebo. The sequenced sample was peripheral blood, obtained in a trial of Ad26.COV2.S vaccine versus placebo. The chain combines TRBV2 with TRBJ2-7; D is undetermined. CDR3 sequence: CASSDKETAIEQYF. In DNA, the CDR3 is TGTGCCAGCAGTGATAAAGAGACTGCTATCGAGCAGTACTTC.